The source of this T cell receptor beta chain is a study of Graves' ophthalmopathy and Graves' hyperthyroidism. Background on the study: The study drew peripheral blood at initial diagnosis, before any treatment. Broader study findings: Most clonotypes expanded in thyroid above 0.001 frequency were present in blood too.

Note on this clonotype: Its antigen remains unknown.

As the template, RNA transcripts were used to amplify TCR beta CDR3 regions. After a first-round RT-PCR with HTBI primers, a second-round multiplex PCR was run. TCRdb redid the calling of the multiplex PCR reads with MiXCR, one entry per CDR3 protein. In the table there are some 250,000 distinct CDR3 sequences, 45% of which are singletons. The starting material, more than 8.5 ml of fresh peripheral blood, provided the PBMCs. This CDR3 is 15 amino acids long. V dropped 4 bases and J dropped 3; count of bases not matched to a gene: 3. CDR1 SGHTA and CDR2 FQGTGA come from the germline V gene. The V and J genes are TRBV7-3 and TRBJ1-6, with TRBD1 identical over 7 bases. The sequence derives from an adult man with Graves' ophthalmopathy. Sequencing input: peripheral blood. The CDR3 bases are TGTGCCAGCAGCTCTCGACAGGGCTATAATTCACCCCTCCACTTT. Protein: CASSSRQGYNSPLHF.